The 22 T cell receptor beta chains given below trace back to one sample, sequenced in a study of blood T cell repertoires in COVID-19. The table came from immunoSEQ multiplex PCR; TCRdb's copy has only in-frame clones and leaves some out. Of approximately 100,000 clones listed, approximately 88% are singletons. Sequenced: peripheral blood. These receptors were taken from a woman aged 55-69 years with acute or convalescent COVID-19.

CDR3: CASSGAGSTTDTQYF. The CDR3 DNA reads as TGTGCCAGCAGTGGAGCAGGGTCTACCACAGATACGCAGTATTTT. The chain recombines TRBV25-1 with TRBJ2-3, with D perhaps matching TRBD1 (5 bases). The CDR3 totals 15 residues. The V gene's germline CDR1 is MGHDK and CDR2 SYGVNS. V lost 4 bases and J 2 bases, leaving 13 bases between the germline ends.

This clone was seen only once. The rearrangement links TRBV25-1 to TRBJ1-6; D unresolved. CDR3 size: 14 residues. Germline values: CDR1 MGHDK, CDR2 SYGVNS. V was clipped by 4 bases and J by 7 bases, with 11 bases between them. The CDR3 region has the DNA TGTGCCAGCAGTGGTTCCGGGTGGAATTCACCCCTCCACTTT. Residues: CASSGSGWNSPLHF. The full variable domain, in which reference TRBV25-1 and TRBJ1-6 provide the parts outside the CDR3, is EADIYQTPRYLVIGTGKKITLECSQTMGHDKMYWYQQDPGMELHLIHYSYGVNSTEKGDLSSESTVSRIRTEHFPLTLESARPSHTSQYLCASSGSGWNSPLHFGNGTRLTVT.

J is TRBJ2-7 and V is TRBV5-5; a weak D match, TRBD1 (5 bases). Germline loops: CDR1 SGHKS, CDR2 YYEKEE (reference sequence). CDR3 length equals 13 residues. The V end was cut by 4 bases, the J end by 2 bases, with 10 bases between. CDR3 loop: CASSQGATYEQYV. CDR3 bases: TGTGCCAGCAGCCAGGGTGCGACCTACGAGCAGTACGTC.

The gene calls are TRBV7-6 and TRBJ1-4, with D perhaps TRBD1 (6 bases). This CDR3 is built from 16 residues. Germline V CDR1 and CDR2: SGHVS, FNYEAQ. With 5 bases removed from V and 5 bases from J, the gap between germline ends came to 18 bases. CDR3 amino acids: CASSATGRGANEKLFF. In DNA form, the CDR3 reads TGTGCCAGCAGCGCAACGGGGCGGGGGGCGAATGAAAAACTGTTTTTT.

The CDR3 nucleotides are TGTGCCAGCTCACCACAGAGCCGGGACAACTACAATGAGCAGTTCTTC. It codes for CASSPQSRDNYNEQFF. The gene calls are TRBV18 and TRBJ2-1; TRBD1 might be the D (6 bases). From germline, CDR1 is KGHSH and CDR2 LQKENI. V was trimmed by 1 base and J by 3 bases, leaving 13 bases between them. The CDR3 spans 16 residues. Filled out from reference TRBV18 and TRBJ2-1, the complete variable domain reads NAGVMQNPRHLVRRRGQEARLRCSPMKGHSHVYWYRQLPEEGLKFMVYLQKENIIDESGMPKERFSAEFPKEGPSILRIQQVVRGDSAAYFCASSPQSRDNYNEQFFGPGTRLTVL.

CDR3 sequence reads: CASTELGGPPKTGNTIYF. The CDR3 DNA sequence: TGTGCCAGCACCGAATTGGGGGGACCACCTAAAACTGGAAACACCATATATTTT. The rearrangement links TRBV5-6 to TRBJ1-3; TRBD1 might be the D (5 bases). Germline V gives CDR1 SGHDT, CDR2 YYEEEE. The length of the CDR3 is 18 residues. V was shortened by 6 bases and J by 2 bases, with 24 bases between the two germline ends.

J is TRBJ1-2 and V is TRBV28, with TRBD1 identical over 9 bases. Germline CDR1 reads MDHEN; CDR2 reads SYDVKM. CDR3 length: 14 amino acids. The V gene end was trimmed by 6 bases and the J gene end by 5 bases; junction bases not matched to a gene: 7. The CDR3 DNA sequence: TGTGCCAGCAGACAGGGACAGGGATTTTATGGCTACACCTTC. It encodes CASRQGQGFYGYTF.

This clone showed up just a few times. CDR3 nucleotides: TGTGCCAGCAGCTCCTATTTCTCACCCCCCTACAATGAGCAGTTCTTC. It is translated as CASSSYFSPPYNEQFF. The rearrangement joins TRBV7-6 to TRBJ2-1; no definite D call. CDR3 size: 16 residues. The germline V gene encodes CDR1 SGHVS and CDR2 FNYEAQ. V shed 4 bases and J shed 2 bases, with 15 bases lying between them.

Only one count was recorded for this clone. This chain connects TRBV19 to TRBJ2-3, with 12 bases aligning to TRBD2. The CDR3 contains 16 residues. Germline V CDR1 and CDR2: LNHDA, SQIVND (reference sequence). With 5 bases clipped from V and 2 bases from J, the junction kept 5 bases outside the gene matches. The CDR3 loop reads CASSFLAGGLTDTQYF. The DNA of the CDR3 is TGTGCCAGTAGTTTTCTAGCGGGAGGGCTCACAGATACGCAGTATTTT.

The rearrangement uses TRBV3-1 (or the pseudogene TRBV3-2) and TRBJ2-7; the match to TRBD1 covers 11 bases. With 4 bases clipped from V and 2 bases from J, the junction kept 7 bases outside the gene matches. Germline V gene data show CDR1 as LGHDT and CDR2 as YNNKEL (reference sequence). The CDR3 contains 16 residues. CDR3 sequence reads: CASSPSVGQGAYEQYF. CDR3 in DNA: TGTGCCAGCAGCCCTTCGGTGGGACAGGGGGCCTACGAGCAGTACTTC.

A few counts support this clone. The V and J genes are TRBV7-6 and TRBJ2-5, with D possibly TRBD1 on 5 matching bases. Germline CDR1 and CDR2: SGHVS and FNYEAQ. Trimming took off 5 bases at V and 0 bases at J, with 13 bases between the two ends. This CDR3 spans 15 amino acids. CDR3 DNA: TGTGCCAGCAGCACCGGTCGGACATACCAAGAGACCCAGTACTTC. Its translation is CASSTGRTYQETQYF.

V is TRBV6-5 and J is TRBJ1-3; D gene ambiguous. Germline CDR1 reads MNHEY; CDR2 reads SVGAGI. This CDR3 comprises 15 residues. Trimming left V 0 bases short and J 5 bases short, with 11 bases between. CDR3 protein: CASSYSFAGRNTIYF. The CDR3 region has the DNA TGTGCCAGCAGTTACTCTTTCGCAGGCCGAAACACCATATATTTT.

V gene TRBV23-1 combines with J gene TRBJ2-2; weak D call: TRBD1 (6 bases). TRBV23-1 is treated as an ORF (open reading frame) with a function not yet certain. Trimming took 4 bases from V and 5 from J, leaving 20 bases between them. The CDR3 covers 17 residues. Written as DNA, the CDR3 is TGCGCCAGCAGTCCATCGGTGGGACATTTTTGGACCGGGGAGCTGTTTTTT. Protein sequence: CASSPSVGHFWTGELFF.

The chain combines TRBV2 with TRBJ2-3; no clear D. Trimming pared 9 bases from V and 4 bases from J, leaving 11 bases between. Germline CDR1 SNHLY, CDR2 FYNNEI. The CDR3 consists of 12 residues. CDR3 nucleotides: TGTGCCAGTCCGCGCCTAGCAGATACGCAGTATTTT. Translation: CASPRLADTQYF.

The V call is TRBV5-6, the J call TRBJ2-7; possible D gene TRBD2, 6 bases. CDR1 and CDR2 from the germline V gene are SGHDT and YYEEEE. The CDR3 has 13 amino acids. Here the CDR3 reads CASTSGTEGSMDV. The CDR3 DNA is TGTGCCAGCACTTCCGGGACGGAGGGATCTATGGACGTC.

The chain has TRBV5-4 and TRBJ1-2; 8 nucleotides agree with TRBD1. With 4 bases clipped from V and 5 bases from J, the junction kept 4 bases outside the gene matches. Looked up from germline, CDR1 is SGHNT and CDR2 is YYREEE (reference sequence). The CDR3 spans 13 residues. Written as DNA, the CDR3 is TGTGCCAGCAGCCCTGACAGGGGATATGGCTACACCTTC. This gives the protein CASSPDRGYGYTF.

The chain couples TRBV28 to TRBJ2-1; 10 bases match TRBD2. This CDR3 contains 14 residues. V lost 9 bases, J lost 7 bases, and 9 bases stayed unmatched. The germline CDR1 and CDR2 sequences are MDHEN and SYDVKM. This chain's CDR3 is CASTTSGWTNEQFF. As DNA, the CDR3 is TGTGCCAGTACGACTAGCGGGTGGACAAATGAGCAGTTCTTC.

The rearrangement joins TRBV2 to TRBJ1-2, with TRBD1 identical over 8 bases. The trim removed 5 bases at V and 3 bases at J, leaving 2 bases unmatched. The V gene's germline CDR1 is SNHLY and CDR2 FYNNEI. There are 13 residues in the CDR3. The chain's CDR3 is CASSNRGDYGYTF. The CDR3 nucleotides are TGTGCCAGCAGTAACAGGGGGGACTATGGCTACACCTTC.

The rearrangement joins TRBV28 to TRBJ2-1, with D hard to call. V lost 5 bases, J lost 9 bases, and 17 bases lay in between. This CDR3 region has 14 residues. The germline V gene encodes CDR1 MDHEN and CDR2 SYDVKM. This chain's CDR3 is CASSRISMAGEQFF. CDR3 in DNA: TGTGCCAGCAGTCGGATTTCTATGGCAGGTGAGCAGTTCTTC.

The CDR3, as DNA: TGTGCCAGTAGCCCGAGGACAGGGACAGATGGCTACACCTTC. Amino acid sequence: CASSPRTGTDGYTF. The genes are TRBV19 and TRBJ1-2; 8 bases match TRBD1. Losses at the gene ends were 6 bases for V and 6 bases for J; bases not matched to a gene: 9. There are 14 residues in the CDR3. CDR1 and CDR2 (germline): LNHDA, SQIVND (reference sequence).

V and J are TRBV9 and TRBJ1-2; a possible D gene is TRBD1 (5 bases). Germline V gives CDR1 SGDLS, CDR2 YYNGEE. The CDR3 sequence is 12 residues long. V gave up 4 bases and J gave up 5 bases, with 9 bases separating them. This chain's CDR3 is CASSPRGYGYTF. The CDR3 nucleotides are TGTGCCAGCAGCCCCCGGGGGTATGGCTACACCTTC.

The rearrangement joins TRBV6-6 to TRBJ2-1; 7 bases align to TRBD1. V was clipped by 6 bases and J by 13 bases; unmatched bases: 6. Germline loops: CDR1 MNHNY, CDR2 SVGAGI (reference sequence). CDR3 length equals 11 residues. The CDR3 coding sequence is TGTGCCAGCAGCCCTGACAGGGAACAGTTCTTC. It codes for CASSPDREQFF.